The present TCR beta chain was sequenced within a study of control samples from healthy donors and cancer patients. Trimming stripped 0 bases from V and 8 bases from J, with 7 bases between. This CDR3 comprises 13 residues. From germline, CDR1 is LGHNA and CDR2 YNFKEQ. This clone was found a few times. Libraries were prepared by immunoSEQ multiplex PCR; TCRdb keeps only in-frame clonotypes and omits some of them. The sample comprises 90,000 to 130,000 clones, 88% of which are singletons, and 3.7% rests with the top ten. The clonotype was recovered from a woman aged 55-75 years with lung cancer. The chain recombines TRBV4-2 with TRBJ1-4; D remains unclear. The specimen sequenced was PBMCs. The CDR3 nucleotides are TGTGCCAGCAGCCAAGATCAAGTAGAAAAACTGTTTTTT. It yields the protein CASSQDQVEKLFF.